The text below deals with one T cell receptor beta chain. The data were obtained in a study of blood T cell repertoires in COVID-19. The V gene's germline CDR1 is MDHEN and CDR2 SYDVKM. This CDR3 comprises 15 residues. With 0 bases removed from V and 2 bases from J, the gap between germline ends came to 10 bases. TCRdb's copy holds only in-frame clones and misses some; the assay was immunoSEQ multiplex PCR. The sample consists of about 180,000 clones, roughly 87% of them appearing once. This TCR was sampled from a woman in her seventies with acute or convalescent COVID-19. Sequenced: peripheral blood. The rearrangement uses TRBV28 and TRBJ1-1, with D perhaps matching TRBD1 (5 bases). The CDR3 DNA follows: TGTGCCAGCAGTTTATGGACAGCAGGAAACACTGAAGCTTTCTTT. It encodes CASSLWTAGNTEAFF.